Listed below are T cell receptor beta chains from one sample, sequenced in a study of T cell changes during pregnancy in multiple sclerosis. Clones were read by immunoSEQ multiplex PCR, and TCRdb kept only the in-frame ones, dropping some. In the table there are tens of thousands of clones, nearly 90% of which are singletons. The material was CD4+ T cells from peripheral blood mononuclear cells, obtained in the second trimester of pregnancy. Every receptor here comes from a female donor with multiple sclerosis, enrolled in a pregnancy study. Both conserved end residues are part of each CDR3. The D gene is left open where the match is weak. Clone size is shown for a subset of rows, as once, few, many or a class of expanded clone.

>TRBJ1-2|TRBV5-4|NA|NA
TGTGCCAGCAGCTTCCAGGATGGCTACACCTTC
CASSFQDGYTF
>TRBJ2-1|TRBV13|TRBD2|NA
TGTGCCAGCAGCCTTAGCGGGAGGGCCATAAAAAATGAGCAGTTCTTC
CASSLSGRAIKNEQFF
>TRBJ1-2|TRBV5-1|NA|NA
TGCGCCAGCAGCTTGGAACGGTTGAACTATGGCTACACCTTC
CASSLERLNYGYTF
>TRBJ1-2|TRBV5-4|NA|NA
TGTGCCAGCAGCTTGCTTCAGGGCGGCTATGGCTACACCTTC
CASSLLQGGYGYTF
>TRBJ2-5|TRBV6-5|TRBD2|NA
TGTGCCAGCAGTCGTAGCGGGAGCGTGGGGGAGACCCAGTACTTC
CASSRSGSVGETQYF
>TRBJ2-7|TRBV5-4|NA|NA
TGTGCCAGCAGCCACAAACAGGGCTTCTCCTACGAGCAGTACTTC
CASSHKQGFSYEQYF
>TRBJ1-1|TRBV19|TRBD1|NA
TGTGCCACACATAACCGGGACAGGGGGAACACTGAAGCTTTCTTT
CATHNRDRGNTEAFF
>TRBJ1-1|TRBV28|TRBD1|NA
TGTGCCAGCATCACACAACAGGGGAAAGCTTTCTTT
CASITQQGKAFF
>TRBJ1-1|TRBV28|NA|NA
TGTGCCAGCAGTTTATTCGGGCCGGGGACTGAAGCTTTCTTT
CASSLFGPGTEAFF
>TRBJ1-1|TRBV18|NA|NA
TGTGCCAGCTCACCGCTAGAAGCGACAGGGAACACTGAAGCTTTCTTT
CASSPLEATGNTEAFF
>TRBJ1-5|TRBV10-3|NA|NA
TGTGCCATCAGTGAGTCGCAAGTCGGCAGGGCGAGGCCCCAGCATTTT
CAISESQVGRARPQHF
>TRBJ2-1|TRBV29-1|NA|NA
TGCAGCGTTGAAAACAAGACGGGAGTAGCCTACAATGAGCAGTTCTTC
CSVENKTGVAYNEQFF
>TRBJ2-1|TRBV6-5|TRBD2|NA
TGTGCCAGCAGTTCCGGGACTAGATTATCCTACAATGAGCAGTTCTTC
CASSSGTRLSYNEQFF
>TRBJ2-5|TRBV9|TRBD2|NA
TGTGCCAGTAGCGGGAGGGCCCACGAGACCCAGTACTTC
CASSGRAHETQYF
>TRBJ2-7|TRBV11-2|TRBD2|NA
TGTGCCAGCAGCTTACCACCTGGACTAGCGGGAACCGAGCAGTACTTC
CASSLPPGLAGTEQYF
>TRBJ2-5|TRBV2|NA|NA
TGTGCCAGCAGGGCCGGACAGTTCCAAGAGACCCAGTACTTC
CASRAGQFQETQYF
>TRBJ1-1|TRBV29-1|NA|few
TGCAGCGTTTCTGTGACTGGGAACACTGAAGCTTTCTTT
CSVSVTGNTEAFF
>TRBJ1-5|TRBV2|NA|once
TGTGCCAGCAGTCCGAGGTCTTCGATGCCCCAGCATTTT
CASSPRSSMPQHF
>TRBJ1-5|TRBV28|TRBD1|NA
TGTGCCAGCAGGACAGGGGTTCAGCCCCAGCATTTT
CASRTGVQPQHF
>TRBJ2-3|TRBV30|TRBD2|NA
TGTGCCTGGAGTTTTGGGGGAGGGCGTGCAGATACGCAGTATTTT
CAWSFGGGRADTQYF
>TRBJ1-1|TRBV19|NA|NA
TGTGCCAGTAGACTTGGGGGGGCAGGCACTGAAGCTTTCTTT
CASRLGGAGTEAFF
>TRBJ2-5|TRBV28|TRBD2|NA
TGTGCCAGCAGTTTAGGGAGGGTTTTCTTCCAAGAGACCCAGTACTTC
CASSLGRVFFQETQYF
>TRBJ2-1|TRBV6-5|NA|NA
TGTGCCACCAGACCCGGAGGACCCTTAAATGAGCAGTTCTTC
CATRPGGPLNEQFF
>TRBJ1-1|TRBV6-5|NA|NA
TGTGCCAGCAGTTACTCGAGAACTACACAGGGAGCTGAAGCTTTCTTT
CASSYSRTTQGAEAFF
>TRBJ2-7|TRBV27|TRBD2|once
TGTGCCACCATGAACTTGGCTAGCGGGAGAGACGAGCAGTACTTC
CATMNLASGRDEQYF
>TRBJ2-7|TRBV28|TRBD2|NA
TGTGCCAGCAGTCCCCTTCTCTGGACTAGCGGGACTTTGGGCGAGCAGTACTTC
CASSPLLWTSGTLGEQYF
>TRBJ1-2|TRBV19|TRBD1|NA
TGTGCCAGTGGGGGGACAGGGGAGAAATGGAATGGCTACACCTTC
CASGGTGEKWNGYTF
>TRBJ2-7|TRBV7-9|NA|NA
TGTGCCAGCAGCATGAGCGGGTCCTCCTACGAGCAGTACTTC
CASSMSGSSYEQYF
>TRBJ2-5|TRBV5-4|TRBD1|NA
TGTGCCAGCAGCGGCGGGGTGGGACAGGGGGCGATTGGGACCCAGTACTTC
CASSGGVGQGAIGTQYF
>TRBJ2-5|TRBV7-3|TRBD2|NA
TGTGCCAGCAGCTCGGGACTAGCGGGAGTAGAGACCCAGTACTTC
CASSSGLAGVETQYF
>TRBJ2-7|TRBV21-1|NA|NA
TGTGCCAGCAGCAAAGGACAGGTGAGCTACGAGCAGTACTTC
CASSKGQVSYEQYF
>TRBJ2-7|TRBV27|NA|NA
TGTGCCAGCATAATTAGGGGGTATCCGTACTTC
CASIIRGYPYF
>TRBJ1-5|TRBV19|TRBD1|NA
TGTGCCAGCACTTATCTCACAGGGGGCGGCAATCAGCCCCAGCATTTT
CASTYLTGGGNQPQHF
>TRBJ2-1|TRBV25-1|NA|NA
TGTGCCAGCAGCCCCGGGATCAAGTACAATGAGCAGTTCTTC
CASSPGIKYNEQFF
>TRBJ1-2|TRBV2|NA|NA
TGTGCCAGCAGCTACGACGGAGGACACCGCGGGGGCTATGGCTACACCTTC
CASSYDGGHRGGYGYTF
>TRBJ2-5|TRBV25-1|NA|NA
TGTGCCAGCAGTGAATGGCCCCAATTGATTGGAGAGACCCAGTACTTC
CASSEWPQLIGETQYF
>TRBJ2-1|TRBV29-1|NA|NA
TGCAGCGTTGAGTCTGCCTATAGCAATGAGCAGTTCTTC
CSVESAYSNEQFF
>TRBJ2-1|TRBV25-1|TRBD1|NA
TGTGCCAGCAGCGTAACGGGACAGTCCTACAATGAGCAGTTCTTC
CASSVTGQSYNEQFF
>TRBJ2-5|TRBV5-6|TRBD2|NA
TGTGCCAGCAGCCCTAGCGGACAAGAGACCCAGTACTTC
CASSPSGQETQYF
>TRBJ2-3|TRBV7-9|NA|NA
TGTGCCAGCAGCCCACGGGGGAAGCGGAGCACAGATACGCAGTATTTT
CASSPRGKRSTDTQYF
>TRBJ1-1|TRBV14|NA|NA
TGTGCCAGCAGCCAAGCTTTCGGACAACCGAACACTGAAGCTTTCTTT
CASSQAFGQPNTEAFF
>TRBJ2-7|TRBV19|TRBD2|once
TGTGCCAGTAAGGAAACGGCGGGAGATATCTACGAGCAGTACTTC
CASKETAGDIYEQYF
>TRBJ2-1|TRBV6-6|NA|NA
TGTGCCAGCCAAAACTACAATGAGCAGTTCTTC
CASQNYNEQFF
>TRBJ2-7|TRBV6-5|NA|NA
TGTGCCAGCAGTTTCACCGGACTCACTCCCAATTACGAGCAGTACTTC
CASSFTGLTPNYEQYF
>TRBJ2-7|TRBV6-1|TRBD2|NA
TGTGCCAGCAGTGGCCGGACTAGCGCCCACGAGCAGTACTTC
CASSGRTSAHEQYF
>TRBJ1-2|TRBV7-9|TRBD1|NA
TGTGCCAGCAGCCGCACAGGGGGCACAAACTATGGCTACACCTTC
CASSRTGGTNYGYTF
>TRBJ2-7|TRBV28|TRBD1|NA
TGTGCCAGCAGGACCGGGACAGGGGGACTTCGCGGGGACTTC
CASRTGTGGLRGDF
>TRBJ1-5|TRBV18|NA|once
TGTGCCAGCTCACCGGTGTACAGTGCTAGCGATCAGCCCCAGCATTTT
CASSPVYSASDQPQHF
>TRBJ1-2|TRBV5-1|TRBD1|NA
TGCGCCAGCAGCGAAACGGGACAGAATGGCTACACCTTC
CASSETGQNGYTF
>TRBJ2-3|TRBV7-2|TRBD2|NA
TGTGCCAGCAGCCCATTACGGGCGGGAGACACCCCAGATACGCAGTATTTT
CASSPLRAGDTPDTQYF
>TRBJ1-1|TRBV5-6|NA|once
TGTGCCAGCAGCTTGGTGGCAGGGCCGGCCCAGAACACTGAAGCTTTCTTT
CASSLVAGPAQNTEAFF
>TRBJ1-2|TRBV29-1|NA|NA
TGCAGCGTTGTGGGTACCGATCGACAGGCGTCCCTACAGGGCTACACCTTC
CSVVGTDRQASLQGYTF
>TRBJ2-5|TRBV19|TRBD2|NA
TGTGCCAGTAGTATTGGGGACTACGATAAAGAGACCCAGTACTTC
CASSIGDYDKETQYF
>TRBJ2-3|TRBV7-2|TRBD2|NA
TGTGCCAGCAGCCGGTGGGTGGCGGGAGTGAACACAGATACGCAGTATTTT
CASSRWVAGVNTDTQYF
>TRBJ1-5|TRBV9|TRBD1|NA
TGTGCCAGCAGCCCCGGGACAGGGAACAATCAGCCCCAGCATTTT
CASSPGTGNNQPQHF
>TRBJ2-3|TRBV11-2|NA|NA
TGTGCCAGCAGCTTAGACAGAAGCACAGATACGCAGTATTTT
CASSLDRSTDTQYF
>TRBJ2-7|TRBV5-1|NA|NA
TGCGCCAGCAGCTCAGGAAGCTCCTACGAGCAGTACTTC
CASSSGSSYEQYF